Reported below is one T cell receptor (beta chain). Original processing notes: Amplification of reference gene primers was used by the study to estimate nucleated cell counts. Generated by immunoSEQ multiplex PCR, the TCRdb table keeps only in-frame clones and is missing some. V, J and clone size are taken as reported in that table, and D and trimming were inferred from the DNA itself. This table holds 150,000 to 160,000 clones, 80% found once. The CDR3 sequence is 16 residues long. Trimming shortened V by 2 bases and J by 5 bases, and 16 bases separated the two germline ends. CDR1 and CDR2 from the germline V gene are MNHEY and SVGEGT. This record belongs to a study of blood T cell repertoires in COVID-19. Background on the study: COVID-19 samples collected from the United States, Italy and Spain covered acute and convalescent phases. PBMCs, B-cell-depleted T cells, or T cells provided the cDNA or gDNA that made up the material.

The sample was peripheral blood. The V and J genes are TRBV6-2 or TRBV6-3 and TRBJ1-3; tentative D call: TRBD1 (5 bases). The sequence was obtained from a man aged 60 to 69 with acute or convalescent COVID-19. The CDR3 here is CASSYGDSGRRNTIYF. The CDR3 DNA follows: TGTGCCAGCAGTTACGGGGACTCCGGGAGGAGAAACACCATATATTTT.